The next 9 T cell receptor beta chains were all read from a single sample in a study of CD8 T cells in Susac syndrome. With random hexamers, 0.5 to 1 ug RNA was reverse transcribed. TCRdb re-analysed the immunoSEQ multiplex PCR reads in MiXCR, keeping a single row per CDR3 protein. The sample records 400,000 to 550,000 distinct CDR3 sequences, approximately 85% being singletons. The sample comprised CD8+ T cells from PBMCs. All receptors derive from a human donor with multiple sclerosis.

This chain uses TRBV27 with TRBJ2-2, with D hard to call. The CDR3 has 14 residues. The germline CDR1 and CDR2 sequences are MNHEY and SMNVEV (reference sequence). V lost 9 bases, J lost 8 bases, and 19 bases lay in between. The CDR3 loop is CASSAFFATGELFF. The CDR3, as DNA: TGTGCCAGTAGTGCCTTTTTTGCAACGGGGGAGCTGTTTTTT.

The chain couples TRBV4-2 to TRBJ1-5; D ambiguous. Germline V gives CDR1 LGHNA, CDR2 YNFKEQ. The CDR3 has 16 residues. V was pared by 0 bases and J by 4 bases, with 13 bases between. CDR3 nucleotide sequence: TGTGCCAGCAGCCAAGAACGCGGCAGGCTTAATCAGCCCCAGCATTTT. The encoded protein is CASSQERGRLNQPQHF.

The chain combines TRBV19 with TRBJ2-7; possibly TRBD1 or TRBD2 for D (5 bases each). The CDR3 is made up of 16 amino acids. Per germline, CDR1 LNHDA and CDR2 SQIVND (reference sequence). Trimming removed 3 bases from V and 3 bases from J, with 18 bases in between. CDR3 protein: CASSITPGAEFYEQYF. The CDR3 DNA sequence: TGTGCCAGTAGTATCACCCCCGGGGCTGAGTTCTACGAGCAGTACTTC.

The chain recombines TRBV7-2 with TRBJ2-1; 10 bases fit TRBD2. V lost 5 bases and J lost 7; bases outside the gene matches: 5. Germline V gene sequence: CDR1 SGHTA, CDR2 FQGNSA. This CDR3 comprises 14 residues. CDR3 coding DNA: TGTGCCAGCAGCGGAGCGGGGGGGCGAAATGAGCAGTTCTTC. Translated, it gives CASSGAGGRNEQFF.

The rearrangement links TRBV27 to TRBJ1-5; no definite D call. CDR1 MNHEY and CDR2 SMNVEV come from the germline V gene (reference sequence). The CDR3 runs 16 residues. The V gene lost 0 bases and the J gene lost 3 bases, with 12 bases spanning the gap. The CDR3 spells CASSLSWAGYNQPQHF. In nucleotides, the CDR3 is TGTGCCAGCAGTTTATCGTGGGCAGGATACAATCAGCCCCAGCATTTT.

The chain is built from TRBV20-1 and TRBJ2-2; D is uncertain. CDR3 length: 13 amino acids. CDR1 and CDR2 (germline): DFQATT, SNEGSKA (reference sequence). Trimming removed 2 bases at V and 4 bases at J, with 8 bases between. This CDR3 reads CSARNPRTGELFF. As DNA, the CDR3 is TGCAGTGCTAGAAACCCCCGCACCGGGGAGCTGTTTTTT.

The rearrangement links TRBV9 to TRBJ2-3; TRBD2 agrees at 10 bases. CDR1 is SGDLS and CDR2 is YYNGEE in the germline V gene. The V segment lost 0 bases and the J segment 2 bases; nucleotides outside the gene matches: 3. The length of the CDR3 is 16 residues. The CDR3: CASSVGTSGTTDTQYF. CDR3 sequence (DNA): TGTGCCAGCAGCGTAGGTACTAGCGGGACCACAGATACGCAGTATTTT.

The chain employs TRBV7-8 and TRBJ2-1; weak D call: TRBD2 (5 bases). Germline CDR1 and CDR2: SGHVS and FQNEAQ. The V end lost 6 bases, the J end lost 2 bases, and 11 bases lay between the germline ends. This CDR3 is built from 14 residues. CDR3 sequence: CASSPAATYNEQFF. DNA of the CDR3: TGTGCCAGCAGTCCAGCGGCAACCTACAATGAGCAGTTCTTC.

The chain uses TRBV27 and TRBJ1-1; perhaps TRBD1 as D (5 bases). There are 14 residues in the CDR3. Germline V gene sequence: CDR1 MNHEY, CDR2 SMNVEV (reference sequence). The germline V and J ends were trimmed by 2 bases and 3 bases, with 10 bases remaining between them. Written as DNA, the CDR3 is TGTGCCAGCAGTTTACAGGGACCTTACACTGAAGCTTTCTTT. Translating gives CASSLQGPYTEAFF.